This is a list of T cell receptor beta chains from one sample in a study of T cell changes during pregnancy in multiple sclerosis. Measured with immunoSEQ multiplex PCR; TCRdb has only the in-frame clones, and not every one. The data show about 98,000 clones, about 91% seen once. Sequenced here: peripheral blood, sampled after pregnancy. Receptors originate from a female donor in good health, enrolled as a control in a pregnancy study. Both conserved end residues are trimmed from each CDR3.

v_gene	j_gene	CDR3aa
TRBV2	TRBJ2-2	ASSEVASGGANTGELF
TRBV27	TRBJ2-2	ASSGLAGVRRGTGELF
TRBV5-8	TRBJ2-7	ASSLRVDYEQY
TRBV11-3	TRBJ2-3	ASSLLRGHTQY
TRBV19	TRBJ1-1	ASTRGEAEAF
TRBV19	TRBJ2-2	ASSIPTGLAGNTGELF
TRBV5-1	TRBJ1-5	ASSPQRTGNVESNQPQH
TRBV27	TRBJ1-6	ARGDRRYSPLH
TRBV5-1	TRBJ2-3	ASSSGDITDTQY
TRBV28	TRBJ2-1	ASSLPPIRTDGDYLHEQF
TRBV27	TRBJ2-7	ASSPLGVQQY
TRBV5-1	TRBJ1-3	ASSLGGSSGNTIY
TRBV4-2	TRBJ2-7	ASSQGGGQAPSSYEQY
TRBV5-1	TRBJ2-5	ASSLSYRGGGETQY
TRBV19	TRBJ2-2	ASTYSSGELF
TRBV9	TRBJ2-3	ASTGGASTDTQY
TRBV13	TRBJ1-2	ASSSRWGPSYGYT
TRBV9	TRBJ2-5	ASSAHASGSLRETQY
TRBV28	TRBJ2-2	ANSRTGDTGELF
TRBV28	TRBJ2-7	ASSPDRGRTYEQY
TRBV5-6	TRBJ2-3	ASSRTSSTDTQY
TRBV23-1	TRBJ1-4	ASSPPGQGQDNEKLF
TRBV13	TRBJ2-3	ASSDSTDTQY
TRBV27	TRBJ1-2	ASTSAGQHGYT
TRBV29-1	TRBJ2-1	SAGTSNEQF
TRBV29-1	TRBJ2-7	SVVPPQGAGEQY
TRBV7-2	TRBJ2-5	ASSSQAQQETQY
TRBV19	TRBJ2-2	ASSLQGASTGELF